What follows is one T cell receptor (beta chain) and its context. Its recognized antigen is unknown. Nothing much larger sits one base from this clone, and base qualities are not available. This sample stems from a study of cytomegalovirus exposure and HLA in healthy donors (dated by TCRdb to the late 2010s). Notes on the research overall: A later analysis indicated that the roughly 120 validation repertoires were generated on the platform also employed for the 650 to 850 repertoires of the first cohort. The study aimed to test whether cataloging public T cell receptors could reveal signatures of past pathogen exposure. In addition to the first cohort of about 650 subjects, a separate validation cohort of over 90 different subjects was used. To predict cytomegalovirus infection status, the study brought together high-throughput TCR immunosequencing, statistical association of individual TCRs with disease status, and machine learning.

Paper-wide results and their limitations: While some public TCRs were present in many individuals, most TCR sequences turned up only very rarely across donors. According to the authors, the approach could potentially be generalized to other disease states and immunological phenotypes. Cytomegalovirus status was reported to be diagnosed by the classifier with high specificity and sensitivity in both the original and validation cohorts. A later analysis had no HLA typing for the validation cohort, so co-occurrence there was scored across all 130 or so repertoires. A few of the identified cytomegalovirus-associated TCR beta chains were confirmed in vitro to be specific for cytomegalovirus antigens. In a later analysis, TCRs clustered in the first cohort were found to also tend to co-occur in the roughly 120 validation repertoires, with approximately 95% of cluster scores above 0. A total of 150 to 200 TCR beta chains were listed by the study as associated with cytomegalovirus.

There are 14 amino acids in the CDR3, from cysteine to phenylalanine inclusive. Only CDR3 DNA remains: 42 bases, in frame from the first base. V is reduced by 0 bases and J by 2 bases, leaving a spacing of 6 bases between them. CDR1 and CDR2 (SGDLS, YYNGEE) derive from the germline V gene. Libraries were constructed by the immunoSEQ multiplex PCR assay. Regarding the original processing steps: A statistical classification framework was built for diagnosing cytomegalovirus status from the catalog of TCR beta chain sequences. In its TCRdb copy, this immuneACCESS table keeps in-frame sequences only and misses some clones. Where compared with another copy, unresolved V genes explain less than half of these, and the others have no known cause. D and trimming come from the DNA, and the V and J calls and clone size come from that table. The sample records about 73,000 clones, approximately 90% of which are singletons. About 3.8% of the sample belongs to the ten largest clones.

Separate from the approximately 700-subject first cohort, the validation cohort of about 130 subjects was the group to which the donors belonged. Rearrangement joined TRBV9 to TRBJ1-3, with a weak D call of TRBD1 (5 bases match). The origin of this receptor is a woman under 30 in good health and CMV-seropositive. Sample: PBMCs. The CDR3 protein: CASSVGGAGNTIYF. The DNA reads TGTGCCAGCAGCGTAGGGGGGGCTGGAAACACCATATATTTT.